These 28 T cell receptor beta chains were sequenced from one sample in a study of blood T cells in healthy people across ages. Through a sample-barcoded 5' primer and a J-beta primer mix, a second PCR was run for roughly 6 to 12 cycles. One entry per CDR3 protein results from TCRdb running MiXCR on the 5' RACE reads. The sample holds about 930,000 distinct CDR3 sequences, about 28% seen once. The same data also went into a second study, on T cells of mothers and their children.

Sequencing was carried out using blood. Receptor source: a woman in her thirties or forties in good health.

To note about this clonotype: It may be a read error: a sequence one base away is much more abundant. The chain uses TRBV7-2 and TRBJ2-7; D might be TRBD2 (6 bases). V was pared by 5 bases and J by 3 bases, with 17 bases between. The CDR3 has 15 amino acids. CDR1 and CDR2 (germline): SGHTA, FQGNSA. CDR3 residues: CASSERTNGVYEQYF. As DNA, the CDR3 is TGTGCCAGCAGCGAGCGGACTAACGGGGTCTACGAGCAGTACTTC.

This clonotype was counted only a few times. The rearrangement joins TRBV15 to TRBJ2-3, with 11 bases fitting TRBD2. V shed 8 bases and J 1 base; nucleotides not matched to a gene: 2. CDR1 and CDR2 from the germline V gene are LNHNV and YYDKDF (reference sequence). CDR3 length: 14 residues. CDR3 in DNA: TGTGCCACCCGTAGCGGGGGGGGCACAGATACGCAGTATTTT. Translation gives CATRSGGGTDTQYF.

This clonotype was counted a few times. The chain recombines TRBV19 with TRBJ1-1; D remains unclear. Germline CDR1 and CDR2: LNHDA and SQIVND (reference sequence). V was trimmed by 6 bases and J by 1 base, leaving 15 bases between them. This CDR3 comprises 15 residues. Written as DNA, the CDR3 is TGTGCCAGTAGAAGTCTTGCGTCGTCGAACACTGAAGCTTTCTTT. Its protein is CASRSLASSNTEAFF.

This clonotype was picked up many times. The rearrangement uses TRBV7-8 and TRBJ2-6; the D is unclear. Germline V gene sequence: CDR1 SGHVS, CDR2 FQNEAQ. This CDR3 region has 17 residues. V lost 2 bases to trimming and J lost 0 bases, with 11 bases between them. The CDR3: CASSLLRSSSGANVLTF. In nucleotides, the CDR3 is TGTGCCAGCAGCTTATTACGGTCGAGCTCTGGGGCCAACGTCCTGACTTTC.

This clonotype was found many times. The chain employs TRBV2 and TRBJ2-5; 10 bases fit TRBD1. Germline loops: CDR1 SNHLY, CDR2 FYNNEI. Unmatched junction bases numbered 4, after V lost 7 bases and J lost 5 bases. The CDR3 extends over 13 amino acids. CDR3 sequence: CASTKDRGETQYF. In nucleotides, the CDR3 is TGTGCCAGCACCAAGGACAGGGGGGAGACCCAGTACTTC.

This clonotype was found many times. The chain links TRBV25-1 to TRBJ2-6, with unresolved D. Germline CDR1 MGHDK, CDR2 SYGVNS. The CDR3 loop spans 13 amino acids. Trimming removed 7 bases at V and 0 bases at J, with 4 bases between. The CDR3 DNA follows: TGTGCCAGCACCCTCTCTGGGGCCAACGTCCTGACTTTC. This sequence encodes CASTLSGANVLTF.

This clonotype appeared many times. This sequence joins TRBV7-2 and TRBJ2-1; D is unclear. The CDR3 length is 13 residues. Germline V gene data show CDR1 as SGHTA and CDR2 as FQGNSA. V shed 5 bases and J shed 8 bases, with 13 bases lying between them. The CDR3 DNA reads TGTGCCAGCAGCAAGACAAGTGGGGATGAGCAGTTCTTC. This gives the protein CASSKTSGDEQFF.

This clonotype was recorded a few times. V is TRBV4-1 and J is TRBJ2-2, with D perhaps TRBD1 or TRBD2 (5 bases each). The CDR3 has 16 residues. In germline, CDR1 is MGHRA, CDR2 YSYEKL. V lost 0 bases, J lost 1 base, and 9 bases lay in between. The CDR3 protein is CASSQEGDGNTGELFF. Here the CDR3 DNA reads TGCGCCAGCAGCCAAGAGGGGGATGGGAACACCGGGGAGCTGTTTTTT.

The V and J genes are TRBV19 and TRBJ2-4; 7 bases are shared with TRBD1. Trimming took 1 base from V and 4 from J; bases not matched to a gene: 7. CDR1 and CDR2 from the germline V gene are LNHDA and SQIVND (reference sequence). This CDR3 is 16 amino acids long. This CDR3 reads CASSIGGPGQKNIQYF. The DNA of the CDR3 is TGTGCCAGTAGTATAGGGGGACCGGGACAGAAAAACATTCAGTACTTC.

This clonotype was counted ten times or more. DNA of the CDR3: TGTGCCAGCGGGACGGGAAGATCCTACGAGCAGTACTTC. It translates to CASGTGRSYEQYF. The chain couples TRBV6-5 to TRBJ2-7, with D possibly being TRBD1 or TRBD2 (5 bases each). The CDR3 totals 13 residues. The germline V gene encodes CDR1 MNHEY and CDR2 SVGAGI. V lost 8 bases, J lost 1 base, and 12 bases lay in between.

This clonotype was observed a few times. J is TRBJ2-7 and V is TRBV6-6; 8 positions agree with TRBD1. The germline V gene has CDR1 MNHNY and CDR2 SVGAGI (reference sequence). V shed 0 bases and J 0 bases; nucleotides not matched to a gene: 7. This CDR3 is built from 17 residues. The CDR3 nucleotides read TGTGCCAGCAGTTACTCGATCCGGCAGGGGGCCTCCTACGAGCAGTACTTC. Translating gives CASSYSIRQGASYEQYF.

The chain uses TRBV25-1 and TRBJ2-2, with 7 nucleotides matching TRBD2. Germline-derived CDR1 and CDR2 are MGHDK and SYGVNS. After removal of 3 bases from V and 4 bases from J, the junction contained 8 bases not matched to a gene. The CDR3 contains 16 residues. CDR3 DNA: TGTGCCAGCAGTGACGGACTAGATATTTTCACCGGGGAGCTGTTTTTT. Its translation is CASSDGLDIFTGELFF.

This clonotype was seen ten or more times. This rearrangement joins TRBV5-6 to TRBJ2-1; no firm D call. Germline CDR1 reads SGHDT; CDR2 reads YYEEEE. V lost 4 bases to trimming and J lost 10 bases, with 15 bases between them. The length of the CDR3 is 13 residues. The CDR3 nucleotides are TGTGCCAGCAGCCCGACCTGGGCAGAAGAGCAGTTCTTC. Amino acids: CASSPTWAEEQFF.

At least ten counts were recorded for this clonotype. The chain uses TRBV2 and TRBJ2-1; no firm D call. This CDR3 is built from 14 residues. Looked up from germline, CDR1 is SNHLY and CDR2 is FYNNEI. V was trimmed by 2 bases and J by 3 bases, leaving 8 bases between them. The CDR3 spells CASSERTLYNEQFF. The DNA of the CDR3 is TGTGCCAGCAGTGAAAGAACACTCTACAATGAGCAGTTCTTC.

This clonotype came up many times. The gene calls are TRBV28 and TRBJ2-5, with D unclear. The germline V gene has CDR1 MDHEN and CDR2 SYDVKM. Trimming shortened V by 5 bases and J by 4 bases, and 8 bases separated the two germline ends. CDR3 length: 12 amino acids. The CDR3 DNA follows: TGTGCCAGCAGTGCCGTTCTAGAGACCCAGTACTTC. Translated: CASSAVLETQYF.

The V gene is TRBV30, the J gene TRBJ1-1, with D maybe TRBD1 (5 bases). The CDR3 contains 15 residues. Germline V CDR1 and CDR2: GTSNPN, SVGIG (reference sequence). The V end was cut by 2 bases, the J end by 5 bases, with 18 bases between. The CDR3 sequence: CAWSRFWGGGTEAFF. The CDR3 DNA reads TGTGCCTGGAGTAGGTTTTGGGGGGGAGGGACTGAAGCTTTCTTT.

About this clonotype itself: The junction shows a germline mismatch at one end, possibly a read error. The CDR3 nucleotides are TGTGCCAGCTCACCACCAACAGGGAACCCTAATGAAAAACGGTTTTTT. Translation: CASSPPTGNPNEKRFF. The rearrangement links TRBV18 to TRBJ1-4; a possible D gene is TRBD1 (6 bases). The CDR3 contains 16 residues. Germline CDR1 and CDR2: KGHSH and LQKENI.

The chain carries TRBV28 and TRBJ2-1; D is unresolved. There are 13 residues in the CDR3. Trimming shortened V by 8 bases and J by 3 bases, and 11 bases separated the two germline ends. CDR1 MDHEN and CDR2 SYDVKM come from the germline V gene. The CDR3 bases are TGTGCCAGCGGACGGATGGACTACAATGAGCAGTTCTTC. This codes for CASGRMDYNEQFF.

With respect to this clonotype: The junction does not match germline at one end; this may be a read error. The chain combines TRBV6-5 with TRBJ1-1; D not resolved. Looked up from germline, CDR1 is MNHEY and CDR2 is SVGAGI. This CDR3 contains 14 residues. This CDR3 reads CASGYSMASAEAFF. The DNA for the CDR3 is TGTGCCAGCGGTTACTCAATGGCGTCAGCTGAAGCTTTCTTT.

In the case of this clonotype: A much larger clone sits a single nucleotide away, making a read error possible. The chain joins TRBV29-1 to TRBJ1-4; possible D gene TRBD1, 5 bases. CDR1 and CDR2 from the germline V gene are SQVTM and ANQGSEA. The CDR3 sequence is 14 residues long. The CDR3 region is CSVEMGPTNEKRFF. The CDR3 nucleotides are TGCAGCGTTGAAATGGGGCCAACTAATGAAAAACGGTTTTTT.

The chain uses TRBV2 and TRBJ2-4; perhaps D is TRBD1 or TRBD2 (5 bases each). TRBJ2-7 explains the end of the DNA better; the J call may be wrong. CDR1 and CDR2 from the germline V gene are SNHLY and FYNNEI. The CDR3 extends over 14 amino acids. CDR3 coding DNA: TGTGCCAGCGGTTTCGTGGGGGTGCGGTACGAGCAGTACTTC. This codes for CASGFVGVRYEQYF.

In the case of this clonotype: A single base separates this from a much larger clone, so it may be a read error. The chain has TRBV18 and TRBJ2-7; no reliable D call. Deletions cut 3 bases from V and 0 bases from J, with 12 bases between. The germline V gene encodes CDR1 KGHSH and CDR2 LQKENI. The CDR3 sequence is 15 residues long. Here the CDR3 reads CASSPGSRGSYEQYF. For the CDR3, the DNA is TGTGCCAGCTCACCTGGCTCAAGAGGCTCCTACGAGCAGTACTTC.

The V and J genes are TRBV29-1 and TRBJ2-1; tentative D call: TRBD2 (6 bases). The CDR3 spans 12 residues. The V and J ends lost 1 base and 13 bases respectively, with 14 bases between them. The germline V gene has CDR1 SQVTM and CDR2 ANQGSEA. The CDR3: CSVEGGPGVQFF. The CDR3 DNA follows: TGCAGCGTTGAAGGAGGGCCGGGAGTTCAGTTCTTC.

This clonotype was seen repeatedly, ten times or more. The chain employs TRBV5-1 and TRBJ2-7, with a weak D call TRBD1 (6 bases). Germline CDR1 and CDR2: SGHRS and YFSETQ. This CDR3 spans 15 amino acids. Trimming removed 4 bases from V and 0 bases from J, with 14 bases in between. The CDR3 sequence: CASSPNDRSSYEQYF. As DNA, the CDR3 is TGCGCCAGCAGCCCAAACGACAGGAGCTCCTACGAGCAGTACTTC. Complete variable domain (other parts from reference TRBV5-1 and TRBJ2-7): KAGVTQTPRYLIKTRGQQVTLSCSPISGHRSVSWYQQTPGQGLQFLFEYFSETQRNKGNFPGRFSGRQFSNSRSEMNVSTLELGDSALYLCASSPNDRSSYEQYFGPGTRLTVT.

This clonotype came up a few times. The gene calls are TRBV20-1 and TRBJ2-3, with 13 bases aligning to TRBD2. The germline V gene encodes CDR1 DFQATT and CDR2 SNEGSKA (reference sequence). V trimming: 4 bases; J trimming: 1 base; junction bases outside the gene matches: 11. This CDR3 comprises 18 residues. The CDR3 DNA reads TGCAGTGCTATAAGGAGGGGACTAGCGGGGCGACGCACAGATACGCAGTATTTT. This gives the protein CSAIRRGLAGRRTDTQYF.

Regarding this clonotype: A read error may account for a junction end that differs from germline. This CDR3 reads CASSPFGGADAQYF. In DNA, the CDR3 is TGTGCCAGCAGCCCCTTCGGGGGCGCAGATGCGCAATATTTT. The chain recombines TRBV12-3 or TRBV12-4 with TRBJ2-3, with D tentatively TRBD1 or TRBD2 (6 bases each). The CDR3 loop spans 14 amino acids.

The chain is built from TRBV7-2 and TRBJ2-5; 10 bases map to TRBD2. Germline-derived CDR1 and CDR2 are SGHTA and FQGNSA. The CDR3 covers 15 residues. The J segment lost 7 bases and the V segment lost 5 bases, leaving 10 bases of the junction unmatched. The CDR3 DNA sequence: TGTGCCAGCAGCGCCCGACTAGCGGGTGACGGGACCCAGTACTTC. The encoded protein is CASSARLAGDGTQYF.

Only a few counts were recorded for this clonotype. V is TRBV5-1 and J is TRBJ2-5; tentatively, D is TRBD1 (6 bases). Trimming took off 4 bases at V and 2 bases at J, with 21 bases between the two ends. Germline CDR1 reads SGHRS; CDR2 reads YFSETQ. This CDR3 comprises 17 residues. The CDR3 reads CASSLQLAGVAQETQYF. CDR3 nucleotide sequence: TGCGCCAGCAGCCTACAACTTGCAGGGGTTGCGCAAGAGACCCAGTACTTC.